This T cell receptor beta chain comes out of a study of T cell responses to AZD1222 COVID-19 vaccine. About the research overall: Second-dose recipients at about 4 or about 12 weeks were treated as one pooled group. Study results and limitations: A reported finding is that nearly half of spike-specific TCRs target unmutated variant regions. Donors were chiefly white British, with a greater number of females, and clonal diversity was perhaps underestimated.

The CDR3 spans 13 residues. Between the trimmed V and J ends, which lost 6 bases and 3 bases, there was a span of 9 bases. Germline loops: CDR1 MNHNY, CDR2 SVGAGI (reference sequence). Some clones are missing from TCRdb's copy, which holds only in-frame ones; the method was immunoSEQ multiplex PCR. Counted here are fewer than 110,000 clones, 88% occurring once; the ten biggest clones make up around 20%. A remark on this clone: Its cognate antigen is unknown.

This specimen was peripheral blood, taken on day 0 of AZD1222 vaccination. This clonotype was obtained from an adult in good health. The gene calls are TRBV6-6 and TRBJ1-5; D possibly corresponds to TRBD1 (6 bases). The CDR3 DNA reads TGTGCCAGCAGAACAGGGACCAATCAGCCCCAGCATTTT. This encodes CASRTGTNQPQHF.